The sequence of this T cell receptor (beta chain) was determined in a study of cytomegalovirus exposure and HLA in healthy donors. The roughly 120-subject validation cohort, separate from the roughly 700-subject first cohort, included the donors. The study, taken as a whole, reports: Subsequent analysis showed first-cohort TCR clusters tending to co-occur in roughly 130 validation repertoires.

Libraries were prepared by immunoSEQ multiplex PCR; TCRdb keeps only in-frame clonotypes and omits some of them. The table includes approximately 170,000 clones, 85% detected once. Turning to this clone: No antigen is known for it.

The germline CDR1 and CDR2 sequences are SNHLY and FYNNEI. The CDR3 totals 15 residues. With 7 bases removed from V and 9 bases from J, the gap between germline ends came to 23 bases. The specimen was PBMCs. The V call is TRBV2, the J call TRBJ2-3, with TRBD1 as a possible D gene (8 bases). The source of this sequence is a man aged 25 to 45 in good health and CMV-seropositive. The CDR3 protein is CASNLRDRSGGTQYF. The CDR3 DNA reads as TGTGCCAGCAACCTCCGGGACAGGTCGGGAGGCACGCAGTATTTT.